These 4 T cell receptor beta chains originate from one sample sequenced in a study of CD8 T cells in Susac syndrome. An input of about 0.45 to 1 ug of RNA was subjected to reverse transcription using random hexamers. TCRdb reanalysed the immunoSEQ multiplex PCR reads using MiXCR and keeps one entry per CDR3 protein. The sample holds about 300,000 distinct CDR3 sequences, over 75% seen once. The specimen was CD8+ T cells from PBMCs. Receptor source: a human donor with multiple sclerosis.

The rearrangement uses TRBV27 and TRBJ2-7; 8 bases map to TRBD2. The CDR3 consists of 14 residues. Trimming cost V 3 bases and J 7 bases; bases outside gene matches: 8. Germline values: CDR1 MNHEY, CDR2 SMNVEV (reference sequence). This CDR3 is CASSFYGRAWEQYF. The CDR3 bases are TGTGCCAGCAGTTTTTACGGGAGGGCCTGGGAGCAGTACTTC.

V usage is TRBV14 and J usage is TRBJ2-7; unclear D gene. V lost 6 bases and J 3 bases, leaving 9 bases between the germline ends. CDR1 and CDR2 (germline): SGHDN, FVKESK. The CDR3 totals 12 residues. The CDR3 bases are TGTGCCAGCAGTTGGACCCACTACGAGCAGTACTTC. Translating it yields CASSWTHYEQYF.

The V gene is TRBV20-1, the J gene TRBJ2-5, with D uncertain. CDR3 size: 13 residues. Germline-derived CDR1 and CDR2 are DFQATT and SNEGSKA (reference sequence). V was trimmed by 2 bases and J by 1 base, leaving 8 bases between them. The CDR3 bases are TGCAGTGCTAGACTAACAGCCCAAGAGACCCAGTACTTC. Translation: CSARLTAQETQYF.

This clonotype was recorded a few times. The V call is TRBV5-4, the J call TRBJ2-2; perhaps TRBD2 as D (6 bases). The V gene's germline CDR1 is SGHNT and CDR2 YYREEE (reference sequence). The CDR3 spans 17 residues. V lost 4 bases, J lost 4 bases, and 20 bases lay in between. The CDR3 here is CASSPMRLASSTGELFF. The CDR3 nucleotides read TGTGCCAGCAGCCCTATGCGGCTAGCGAGTAGCACCGGGGAGCTGTTTTTT.